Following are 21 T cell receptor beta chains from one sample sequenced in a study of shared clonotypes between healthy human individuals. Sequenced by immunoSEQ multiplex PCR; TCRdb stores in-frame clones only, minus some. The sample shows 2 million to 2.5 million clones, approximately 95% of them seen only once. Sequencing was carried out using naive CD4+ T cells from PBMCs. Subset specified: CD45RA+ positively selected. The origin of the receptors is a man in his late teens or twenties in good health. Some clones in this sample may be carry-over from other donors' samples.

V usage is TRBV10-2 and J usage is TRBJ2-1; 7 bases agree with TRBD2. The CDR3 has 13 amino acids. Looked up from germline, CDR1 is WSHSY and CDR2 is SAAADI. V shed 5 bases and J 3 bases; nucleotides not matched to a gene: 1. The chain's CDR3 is CASSSGNYNEQFF. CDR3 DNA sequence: TGCGCCAGCAGTAGCGGGAACTACAATGAGCAGTTCTTC.

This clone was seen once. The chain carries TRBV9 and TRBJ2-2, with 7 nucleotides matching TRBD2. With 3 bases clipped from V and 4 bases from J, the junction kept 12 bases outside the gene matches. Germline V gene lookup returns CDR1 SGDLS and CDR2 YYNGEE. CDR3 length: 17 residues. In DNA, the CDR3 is TGTGCCAGCAGCGATGGACGGCTAGCGGCTACCACCGGGGAGCTGTTTTTT. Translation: CASSDGRLAATTGELFF.

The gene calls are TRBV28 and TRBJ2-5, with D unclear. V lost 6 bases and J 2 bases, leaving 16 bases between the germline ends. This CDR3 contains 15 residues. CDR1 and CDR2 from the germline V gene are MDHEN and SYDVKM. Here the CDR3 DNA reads TGTGCCAGCAGCCGGGCCTCAGCGACGCAAGAGACCCAGTACTTC. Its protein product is CASSRASATQETQYF.

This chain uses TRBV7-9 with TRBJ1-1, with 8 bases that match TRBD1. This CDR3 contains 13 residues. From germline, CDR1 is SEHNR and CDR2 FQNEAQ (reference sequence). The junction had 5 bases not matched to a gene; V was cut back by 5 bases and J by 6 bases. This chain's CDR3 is CASSPWTGPEAFF. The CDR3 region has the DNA TGTGCCAGCAGCCCTTGGACAGGGCCTGAAGCTTTCTTT.

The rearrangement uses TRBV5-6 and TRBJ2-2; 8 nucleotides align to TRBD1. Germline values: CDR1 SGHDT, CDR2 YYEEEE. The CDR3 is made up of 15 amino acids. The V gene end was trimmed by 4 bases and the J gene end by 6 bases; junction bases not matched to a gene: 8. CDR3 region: CASSAGTGGAGELFF. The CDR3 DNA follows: TGTGCCAGCAGCGCCGGGACAGGCGGTGCCGGGGAGCTGTTTTTT. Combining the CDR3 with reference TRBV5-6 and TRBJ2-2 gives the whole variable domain DAGVTQSPTHLIKTRGQQVTLRCSPKSGHDTVSWYQQALGQGPQFIFQYYEEEERQRGNFPDRFSGHQFPNYSSELNVNALLLGDSALYLCASSAGTGGAGELFFGEGSRLTVL.

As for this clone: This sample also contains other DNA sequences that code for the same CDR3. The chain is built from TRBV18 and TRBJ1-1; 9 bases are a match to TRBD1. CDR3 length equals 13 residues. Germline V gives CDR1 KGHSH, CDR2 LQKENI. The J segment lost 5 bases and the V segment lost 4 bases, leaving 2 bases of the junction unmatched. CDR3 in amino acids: CASSQDRGTEAFF. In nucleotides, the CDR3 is TGTGCCAGCTCACAAGACAGGGGGACTGAAGCTTTCTTT.

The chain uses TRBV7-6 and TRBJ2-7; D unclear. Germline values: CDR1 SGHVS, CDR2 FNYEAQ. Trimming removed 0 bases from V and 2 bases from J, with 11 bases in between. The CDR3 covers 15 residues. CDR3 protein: CASSLAAPSPYEQYF. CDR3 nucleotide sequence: TGTGCCAGCAGCTTAGCCGCGCCGTCCCCCTACGAGCAGTACTTC.

The CDR3 region is CASSQINYRTGELFF. CDR3 nucleotides: TGTGCCAGCAGCCAAATAAACTACCGCACCGGGGAGCTGTTTTTT. The chain links TRBV14 to TRBJ2-2; D uncertain. With 2 bases removed from V and 4 bases from J, the gap between germline ends came to 11 bases. Germline V gene data show CDR1 as SGHDN and CDR2 as FVKESK. This CDR3 has 15 amino acids.

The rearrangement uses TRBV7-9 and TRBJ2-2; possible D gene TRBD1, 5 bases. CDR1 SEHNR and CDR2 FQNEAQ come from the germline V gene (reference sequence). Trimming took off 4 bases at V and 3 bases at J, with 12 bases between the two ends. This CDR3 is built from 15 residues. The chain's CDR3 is CASSSITGYTGELFF. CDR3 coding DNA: TGTGCCAGCAGCTCTATTACAGGTTACACCGGGGAGCTGTTTTTT.

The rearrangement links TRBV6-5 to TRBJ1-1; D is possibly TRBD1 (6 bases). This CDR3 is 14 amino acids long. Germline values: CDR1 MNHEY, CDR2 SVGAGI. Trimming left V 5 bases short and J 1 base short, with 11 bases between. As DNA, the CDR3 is TGTGCCAGCAGTGGGAAGACAGGGAACACTGAAGCTTTCTTT. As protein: CASSGKTGNTEAFF.

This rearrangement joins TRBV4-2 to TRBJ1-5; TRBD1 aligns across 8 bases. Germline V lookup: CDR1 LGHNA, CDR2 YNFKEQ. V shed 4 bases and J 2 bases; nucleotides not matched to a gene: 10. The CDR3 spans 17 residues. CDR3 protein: CASSRSRTGQGNQPQHF. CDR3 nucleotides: TGTGCCAGCAGCCGGTCCAGGACGGGACAGGGCAATCAGCCCCAGCATTTT.

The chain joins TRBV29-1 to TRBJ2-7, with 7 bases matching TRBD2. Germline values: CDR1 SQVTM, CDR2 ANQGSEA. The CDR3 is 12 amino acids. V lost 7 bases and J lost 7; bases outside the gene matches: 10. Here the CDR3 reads CSGVTRAGEQYF. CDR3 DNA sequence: TGCAGCGGTGTGACTCGAGCGGGAGAGCAGTACTTC.

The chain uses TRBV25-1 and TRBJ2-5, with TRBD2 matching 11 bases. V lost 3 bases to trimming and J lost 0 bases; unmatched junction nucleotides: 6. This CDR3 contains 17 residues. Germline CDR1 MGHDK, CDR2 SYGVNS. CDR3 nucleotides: TGTGCCAGCAGTGATTATAGACTAGCGGGAAACCAAGAGACCCAGTACTTC. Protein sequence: CASSDYRLAGNQETQYF. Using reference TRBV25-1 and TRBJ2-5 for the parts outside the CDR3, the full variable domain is EADIYQTPRYLVIGTGKKITLECSQTMGHDKMYWYQQDPGMELHLIHYSYGVNSTEKGDLSSESTVSRIRTEHFPLTLESARPSHTSQYLCASSDYRLAGNQETQYFGPGTRLLVL.

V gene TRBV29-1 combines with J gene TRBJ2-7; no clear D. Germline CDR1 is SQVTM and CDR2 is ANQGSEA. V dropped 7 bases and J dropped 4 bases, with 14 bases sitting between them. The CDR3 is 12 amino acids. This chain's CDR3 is CSATKTNYEQYF. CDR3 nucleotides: TGCAGCGCGACAAAAACGAATTACGAGCAGTACTTC.

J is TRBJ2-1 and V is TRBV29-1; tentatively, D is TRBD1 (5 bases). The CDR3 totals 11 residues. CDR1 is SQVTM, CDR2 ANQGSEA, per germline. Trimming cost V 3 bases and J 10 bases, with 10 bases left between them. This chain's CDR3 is CSVERTYEQFF. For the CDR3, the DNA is TGCAGCGTTGAGAGGACATACGAGCAGTTCTTC.

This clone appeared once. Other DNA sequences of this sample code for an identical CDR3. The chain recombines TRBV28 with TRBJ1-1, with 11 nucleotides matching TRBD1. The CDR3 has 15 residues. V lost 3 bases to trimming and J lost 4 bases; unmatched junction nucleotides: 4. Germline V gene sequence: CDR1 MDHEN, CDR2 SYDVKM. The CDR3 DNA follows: TGTGCCAGCAGTTTGACGGGACAGGGGGGCACTGAAGCTTTCTTT. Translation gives CASSLTGQGGTEAFF.

CDR3 in amino acids: CASSIAGHRGGVEYEQYF. Written as DNA, the CDR3 is TGTGCCAGTAGTATAGCTGGACACAGGGGCGGGGTAGAGTACGAGCAGTACTTC. V gene TRBV19 combines with J gene TRBJ2-7; D perhaps matches TRBD1 (7 bases). The length of the CDR3 is 18 residues. Germline V gene lookup returns CDR1 LNHDA and CDR2 SQIVND (reference sequence). The V end was cut by 1 base, the J end by 4 bases, with 23 bases between.

CDR3 nucleotides: TGCAGTGCCGCTAGAAGGAATGAGCAGTTCTTC. Protein: CSAARRNEQFF. The chain has TRBV20-1 and TRBJ2-1; no firm D call. Trimming removed 6 bases from V and 7 bases from J, with 10 bases in between. The germline V gene has CDR1 DFQATT and CDR2 SNEGSKA (reference sequence). The CDR3 is 11 residues long.

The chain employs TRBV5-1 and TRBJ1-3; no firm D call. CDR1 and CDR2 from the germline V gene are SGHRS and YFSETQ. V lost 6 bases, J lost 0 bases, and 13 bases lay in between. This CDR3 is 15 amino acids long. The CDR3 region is CASTNDANSGNTIYF. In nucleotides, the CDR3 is TGCGCCAGCACCAACGACGCCAACTCTGGAAACACCATATATTTT.

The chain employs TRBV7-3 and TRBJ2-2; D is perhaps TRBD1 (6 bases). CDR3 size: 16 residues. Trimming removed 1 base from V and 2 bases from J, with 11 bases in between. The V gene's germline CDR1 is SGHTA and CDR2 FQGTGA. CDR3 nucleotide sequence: TGTGCCAGCAGCTTAAATACAGGGAGAAACACCGGGGAGCTGTTTTTT. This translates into CASSLNTGRNTGELFF.

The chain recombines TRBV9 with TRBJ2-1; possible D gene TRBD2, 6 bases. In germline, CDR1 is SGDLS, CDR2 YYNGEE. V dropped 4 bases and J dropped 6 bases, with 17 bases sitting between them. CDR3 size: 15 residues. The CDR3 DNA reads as TGTGCCAGCAGCCCCCCCCGGGCTAGCGTCAATGAGCAGTTCTTC. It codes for CASSPPRASVNEQFF. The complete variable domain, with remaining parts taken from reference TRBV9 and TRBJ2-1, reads DSGVTQTPKHLITATGQRVTLRCSPRSGDLSVYWYQQSLDQGLQFLIQYYNGEERAKGNILERFSAQQFPDLHSELNLSSLELGDSALYFCASSPPRASVNEQFFGPGTRLTVL.